Below, 17 T cell receptor beta chains from the same sample are listed, as sequenced in a study of blood T cell repertoires in COVID-19. Here immunoSEQ multiplex PCR was the method, and the copy in TCRdb shows in-frame clones only, minus some. The data hold roughly 200,000 clones, with roughly 78% observed a single time. The sequencing input was peripheral blood. These receptors came from a woman older than 75 with active or convalescent COVID-19.

The rearrangement links TRBV7-9 to TRBJ2-7; D is perhaps TRBD1 (7 bases). This CDR3 region has 16 residues. Per germline, CDR1 SEHNR and CDR2 FQNEAQ (reference sequence). The V end was cut by 5 bases, the J end by 0 bases, with 17 bases between. The DNA of the CDR3 is TGTGCCAGCAGCCGAGGAGGGGGCATCCCCTCCTACGAGCAGTACTTC. Its translation: CASSRGGGIPSYEQYF.

This clone was detected a few times. The chain employs TRBV5-1 and TRBJ1-1, with 7 bases fitting TRBD1. V lost 1 base, J lost 0 bases, and 6 bases stayed unmatched. The CDR3 has 16 amino acids. CDR1 SGHRS and CDR2 YFSETQ come from the germline V gene. The CDR3: CASSLYQGEVNTEAFF. Here the CDR3 DNA reads TGCGCCAGCAGCTTGTATCAGGGGGAGGTGAACACTGAAGCTTTCTTT.

The gene calls are TRBV10-3 and TRBJ1-2, with 7 bases identical to TRBD1. CDR1 is ENHRY, CDR2 SYGVKD, per germline. J lost 3 bases, V lost 4 bases, and 2 bases had no gene match. CDR3 length: 13 residues. In DNA form, the CDR3 reads TGTGCCATCAGTGGGGGGACAGACTATGGCTACACCTTC. Protein product: CAISGGTDYGYTF.

This clone was observed at least ten times. The chain employs TRBV9 and TRBJ1-6; no firm D call. CDR1 is SGDLS, CDR2 YYNGEE, per germline. V dropped 0 bases and J dropped 10 bases, with 23 bases sitting between them. The CDR3 contains 18 residues. DNA of the CDR3: TGTGCCAGCAGCGTAGCTTCTGAAGGCGGGCAGCTAGGATCACCCCTCCACTTT. Protein: CASSVASEGGQLGSPLHF.

The chain carries TRBV5-8 and TRBJ2-5; unclear D gene. The V end lost 0 bases, the J end lost 2 bases, and 5 bases lay between the germline ends. Germline-derived CDR1 and CDR2 are SGHTS and YDEGEE. The CDR3 has 13 amino acids. Here the CDR3 reads CASSLVFQETQYF. Written as DNA, the CDR3 is TGTGCCAGCAGCTTGGTCTTTCAAGAGACCCAGTACTTC.

In this sample, this clone turned up a few times. The CDR3: CASSQDLRTSSSYEQYF. The CDR3 nucleotides are TGTGCCAGCAGCCAAGATTTGCGGACTAGTTCCTCCTACGAGCAGTACTTC. The rearrangement joins TRBV4-2 to TRBJ2-7; 7 bases line up with TRBD2. Germline-derived CDR1 and CDR2 are LGHNA and YNFKEQ. V lost 0 bases and J lost 0; bases outside the gene matches: 8. The CDR3 totals 17 residues.

The rearrangement uses TRBV4-1 and TRBJ2-3; 7 bases agree with TRBD2. The V and J ends lost 3 bases and 4 bases, in that order; junction bases with no gene match: 4. Germline loops: CDR1 MGHRA, CDR2 YSYEKL. The CDR3 extends over 14 amino acids. The CDR3 loop reads CASSQRAGPDTQYF. The CDR3 DNA reads TGCGCCAGCAGCCAGAGAGCGGGGCCAGATACGCAGTATTTT.

The chain couples TRBV10-3 to TRBJ1-1, with a tentative D call TRBD1 (5 bases). Germline CDR1 and CDR2: ENHRY and SYGVKD. This CDR3 has 15 amino acids. The ends were cut back, 9 bases at V and 1 base at J, with 18 bases in the middle. CDR3 protein: CAIADGGGSNTEAFF. The CDR3 nucleotides read TGTGCCATTGCGGACGGCGGGGGGTCGAACACTGAAGCTTTCTTT.

Remarks on this clone: Other DNA sequences in the sample encode the same CDR3. This chain uses TRBV6-5 with TRBJ1-5, with D perhaps matching TRBD1 (6 bases). The V end lost 2 bases, the J end lost 4 bases, and 9 bases lay between the germline ends. Germline V CDR1 and CDR2: MNHEY, SVGAGI. This CDR3 contains 14 residues. The CDR3 here is CASSYSRGNQPQHF. The DNA of the CDR3 is TGTGCCAGCAGTTACAGTAGGGGGAATCAGCCCCAGCATTTT.

The V and J genes are TRBV28 and TRBJ1-4; no clear D gene. CDR3 size: 11 residues. CDR1 and CDR2 (germline): MDHEN, SYDVKM. The V end was cut by 5 bases, the J end by 7 bases, with 5 bases between. The CDR3 loop is CASSLREKLFF. For the CDR3, the DNA is TGTGCCAGCAGTCTCCGTGAAAAACTGTTTTTT.

The chain joins TRBV5-1 to TRBJ2-2; a weak D match, TRBD1 (6 bases). Germline CDR1 SGHRS, CDR2 YFSETQ. Between the trimmed V and J ends, which lost 4 bases and 1 base, there was a span of 11 bases. This CDR3 has 15 residues. CDR3 protein: CASSPGTLNTGELFF. CDR3 DNA: TGCGCCAGCAGCCCCGGGACACTGAACACCGGGGAGCTGTTTTTT.

The chain uses TRBV30 and TRBJ2-1; D is perhaps TRBD2 (6 bases). The V gene's germline CDR1 is GTSNPN and CDR2 SVGIG (reference sequence). Trimming pared 0 bases from V and 5 bases from J, leaving 14 bases between. The CDR3 covers 15 residues. The CDR3 reads CAWSVPRGLNNEQFF. Here the CDR3 DNA reads TGTGCCTGGAGTGTCCCCCGCGGACTAAACAATGAGCAGTTCTTC.

This chain links TRBV27 with TRBJ2-7, with a possible D match to TRBD1 (7 bases). The CDR3 is 16 residues long. Between the trimmed V and J ends, which lost 3 bases and 1 base, there was a span of 16 bases. Germline V CDR1 and CDR2: MNHEY, SMNVEV (reference sequence). The CDR3 here is CASSFAGGTVSYEQYF. CDR3 sequence (DNA): TGTGCCAGCAGTTTCGCAGGCGGGACAGTTTCCTACGAGCAGTACTTC.

The chain couples TRBV28 to TRBJ2-2, with D possibly matching TRBD2 (6 bases). CDR1 is MDHEN and CDR2 is SYDVKM in the germline V gene. The CDR3 spans 13 residues. V was clipped by 6 bases and J by 8 bases, with 13 bases between them. DNA of the CDR3: TGTGCCAGCAGCTGGAGGGGTTCGGGGGAGCTGTTTTTT. Its protein product is CASSWRGSGELFF.

The genes are TRBV27 and TRBJ1-2, with no clear D. CDR3 length: 14 residues. Germline CDR1 and CDR2: MNHEY and SMNVEV (reference sequence). Between the trimmed V and J ends, which lost 5 bases and 0 bases, there was a span of 10 bases. CDR3: CASSPLLANYGYTF. CDR3 DNA sequence: TGTGCCAGCAGTCCCTTGCTAGCTAACTATGGCTACACCTTC.

The chain recombines TRBV7-8 with TRBJ2-7, with D possibly matching TRBD1 (6 bases). In germline, CDR1 is SGHVS, CDR2 FQNEAQ. This CDR3 region has 13 residues. Trimming took 5 bases from V and 4 from J, leaving 12 bases between them. The DNA for the CDR3 is TGTGCCAGCAGCATCGGACAGACATACGAGCAGTACTTC. Encoded protein: CASSIGQTYEQYF.

The rearrangement joins TRBV25-1 to TRBJ1-1, with 10 bases fitting TRBD1. The CDR3 covers 15 residues. Germline CDR1 MGHDK, CDR2 SYGVNS. V dropped 4 bases and J dropped 1; count of bases not matched to a gene: 3. CDR3 in DNA: TGTGCCAGCAGTGGCCGGGACAGGGGGAACACTGAAGCTTTCTTT. Encoded protein: CASSGRDRGNTEAFF.